One sample yielded the 24 T cell receptor beta chains listed below, sequenced in a study of T cells in Graves' hyperthyroidism and ophthalmopathy (dated 2019 in TCRdb). Receptor libraries were prepared by multiplex PCR. The sequencing machine was an Illumina HiSeq 2000. The TCR beta CDR3 regions were amplified from RNA transcripts. The first round of RT-PCR for the TCR CDR3 was performed with the HTBI primer set and the Qiagen OneStep RT-PCR kit. In TCRdb, the public reads were trimmed at Q25 with fastp and aligned with MiXCR, with productive beta chains retained. Each CDR3 protein gets just one entry, which takes the most common genes and DNA from the rows behind it. A total of 400,000 or so distinct CDR3 sequences appear in this sample, about 15% of them only once. Clones ranked in the top ten supply about 18% of the sample. Sequencing used blood. These receptors all stem from a woman under 40 with Graves' ophthalmopathy.

This clonotype was observed at least ten times. The rearrangement uses TRBV28 and TRBJ1-2; D is uncertain. V was clipped by 6 bases and J by 6 bases, with 20 bases between them. Looked up from germline, CDR1 is MDHEN and CDR2 is SYDVKM. The CDR3 is 15 residues long. CDR3 region: CASSPGGPHGNGYTF. The CDR3 DNA is TGTGCCAGCAGCCCAGGTGGCCCCCATGGTAATGGCTACACCTTC.

This clonotype was seen at least ten times. The chain combines TRBV5-1 with TRBJ2-4; unclear D gene. The CDR3 runs 14 residues. CDR1 and CDR2 from the germline V gene are SGHRS and YFSETQ. Deletions cut 1 base from V and 7 bases from J, with 12 bases between. CDR3 residues: CASSLTDQPNIQYF. The CDR3 nucleotides are TGCGCCAGCAGCTTGACCGACCAGCCCAACATTCAGTACTTC.

The table lists this clonotype with a count of one. The V and J genes are TRBV6-1 and TRBJ2-3; D remains ambiguous. V lost 6 bases, J lost 3 bases, and 7 bases lay in between. The CDR3 runs 12 residues. Germline V gene sequence: CDR1 MNHNS, CDR2 SASEGT. CDR3 loop: CASRGRTDTQYF. The CDR3 bases are TGTGCCAGCAGAGGGCGGACAGATACGCAGTATTTT.

There are a few counts of this clonotype. The chain joins TRBV5-8 to TRBJ2-1; weak D call: TRBD2 (5 bases). V was cut by 0 bases and J by 3 bases, with 7 bases left in between. The CDR3 runs 14 residues. Germline assignment: CDR1 SGHTS and CDR2 YDEGEE. CDR3 protein: CASSLGLIYNEQFF. DNA for the CDR3: TGTGCCAGCAGCTTGGGACTAATCTACAATGAGCAGTTCTTC.

V gene TRBV5-1 combines with J gene TRBJ2-1; 9 bases agree with TRBD1. Germline lookup yields CDR1 SGHRS and CDR2 YFSETQ. CDR3 length: 16 amino acids. V was clipped by 4 bases and J by 4 bases; unmatched bases: 9. The CDR3 region is CASSLNAGTGYNEQFF. The CDR3 bases are TGCGCCAGCAGCCTGAACGCCGGGACAGGGTACAATGAGCAGTTCTTC. The variable domain in full, with the rest retrieved from reference TRBV5-1 and TRBJ2-1, is KAGVTQTPRYLIKTRGQQVTLSCSPISGHRSVSWYQQTPGQGLQFLFEYFSETQRNKGNFPGRFSGRQFSNSRSEMNVSTLELGDSALYLCASSLNAGTGYNEQFFGPGTRLTVL.

This clonotype has more than one count but fewer than ten. This chain joins TRBV9 and TRBJ2-3, with D hard to call. CDR3 length equals 15 residues. Germline V lookup: CDR1 SGDLS, CDR2 YYNGEE. Trimming left V 0 bases short and J 4 bases short, with 12 bases between. Here the CDR3 reads CASSVDVSISDTQYF. DNA for the CDR3: TGTGCCAGCAGCGTAGATGTGTCTATCTCAGATACGCAGTATTTT. The full variable domain, its missing parts supplied by reference TRBV9 and TRBJ2-3, is DSGVTQTPKHLITATGQRVTLRCSPRSGDLSVYWYQQSLDQGLQFLIQYYNGEERAKGNILERFSAQQFPDLHSELNLSSLELGDSALYFCASSVDVSISDTQYFGPGTRLTVL.

Many counts were recorded for this clonotype. The rearrangement uses TRBV2 and TRBJ2-7, with D perhaps matching TRBD2 (6 bases). Germline-derived CDR1 and CDR2 are SNHLY and FYNNEI. V dropped 6 bases and J dropped 9 bases, with 15 bases sitting between them. The CDR3 runs 12 residues. The CDR3 DNA is TGTGCCAGCAGGGGGGGTGAACTAAGGCAGTACTTC. Amino acids: CASRGGELRQYF.

The rearrangement joins TRBV11-2 to TRBJ2-5, with D unclear. V lost 4 bases and J 6 bases, leaving 15 bases between the germline ends. The CDR3 totals 14 residues. Germline V lookup: CDR1 SGHAT, CDR2 FQNNGV. CDR3 loop: CASSSDLSTKTQYF. The CDR3 DNA reads TGTGCCAGCAGCTCGGACCTCTCCACGAAGACCCAGTACTTC.

The chain links TRBV4-2 to TRBJ2-2; 10 nucleotides align to TRBD2. V lost 0 bases, J lost 4 bases, and 11 bases stayed unmatched. CDR1 and CDR2 from the germline V gene are LGHNA and YNFKEQ. There are 19 residues in the CDR3. The CDR3 spells CASSQDLPAGGLGTGELFF. The CDR3 DNA is TGTGCCAGCAGCCAAGATTTGCCAGCGGGGGGGCTCGGCACCGGGGAGCTGTTTTTT.

The V and J genes are TRBV19 and TRBJ2-2; no clear D gene. The CDR3 totals 18 residues. Germline values: CDR1 LNHDA, CDR2 SQIVND (reference sequence). The V end was cut by 0 bases, the J end by 0 bases, with 14 bases between. This chain's CDR3 is CASSIENSPITNTGELFF. CDR3 sequence (DNA): TGTGCCAGTAGTATAGAGAACAGTCCTATTACGAACACCGGGGAGCTGTTTTTT.

With regard to this clonotype: This may arise from a read error, as a much more abundant clone is one base away. This chain uses TRBV5-1 with TRBJ2-7, with 12 bases lining up with TRBD1. Trimming removed 3 bases from V and 3 bases from J; junction bases left unmatched: 4. The CDR3 is made up of 15 amino acids. CDR1 and CDR2 (germline): SGHRS, YFSETQ. The CDR3 region has the DNA TGCGCCAGCAGCTGGGGGACAGGGGGCGGCTACGAGCAGTACTTC. Its protein product is CASSWGTGGGYEQYF.

This clonotype showed up just a few times. V usage is TRBV4-1 and J usage is TRBJ1-1; weak D call: TRBD1 (6 bases). Germline V gene lookup returns CDR1 MGHRA and CDR2 YSYEKL. V was cut by 2 bases and J by 4 bases, with 17 bases left in between. This CDR3 is 16 amino acids long. The chain's CDR3 is CASSQFGGAESTEAFF. The CDR3 DNA follows: TGCGCCAGCAGCCAATTTGGGGGCGCGGAGAGCACTGAAGCTTTCTTT.

The chain links TRBV7-3 to TRBJ2-1, with 11 bases identical to TRBD2. With V trimmed by 5 bases and J by 6 bases, 15 bases remained unmatched. CDR1 is SGHTA, CDR2 FQGTGA, per germline. The CDR3 sequence is 18 residues long. CDR3 loop: CASSPLFSGGGTINEQFF. The DNA for the CDR3 is TGTGCCAGCAGCCCACTATTTAGCGGGGGGGGAACTATCAATGAGCAGTTCTTC.

The sample holds many counts of this clonotype. The genes are TRBV7-8 and TRBJ1-1; 9 bases line up with TRBD1. V lost 6 bases, J lost 7 bases, and 6 bases stayed unmatched. The germline V gene has CDR1 SGHVS and CDR2 FQNEAQ. The CDR3 extends over 13 amino acids. CDR3 coding DNA: TGTGCCAGCAGGCCTGGGACAGGGAATGAAGCTTTCTTT. Its protein is CASRPGTGNEAFF. The full variable domain, its missing parts supplied by reference TRBV7-8 and TRBJ1-1, is GAGVSQSPRYKVAKRGQDVALRCDPISGHVSLFWYQQALGQGPEFLTYFQNEAQLDKSGLPSDRFFAERPEGSVSTLKIQRTQQEDSAVYLCASRPGTGNEAFFGQGTRLTVV.

CDR3 sequence: CASSQQGARGYTF. Here the CDR3 DNA reads TGTGCCAGCAGCCAACAGGGGGCGAGGGGCTACACCTTC. This chain uses TRBV2 with TRBJ1-2; TRBD1 agrees at 9 bases. Trimming at V came to 6 bases and at J to 8 bases, leaving 7 bases not matched to a gene. The CDR3 sequence is 13 residues long. CDR1 and CDR2 (germline): SNHLY, FYNNEI.

This clonotype was detected a few times. V gene TRBV27 combines with J gene TRBJ1-1; 7 nucleotides line up with TRBD1. Germline V CDR1 and CDR2: MNHEY, SMNVEV (reference sequence). The J segment lost 0 bases and the V segment lost 7 bases, leaving 5 bases of the junction unmatched. The CDR3 contains 14 residues. The CDR3 region is CASKAGGVNTEAFF. The CDR3 DNA reads TGTGCCAGCAAAGCAGGGGGAGTGAACACTGAAGCTTTCTTT.

This clonotype occurred many times. In DNA, the CDR3 is TGTGCCAGCAGCCAAGTAGCCCGTTCAGGGACCACTGAAGCTTTCTTT. It is translated as CASSQVARSGTTEAFF. The chain carries TRBV3-1 and TRBJ1-1; tentatively, D is TRBD1 (5 bases). This CDR3 comprises 16 residues. From germline, CDR1 is LGHDT and CDR2 YNNKEL (reference sequence). Deletions cut 1 base from V and 4 bases from J, with 16 bases between.

This clonotype was picked up a small number of times. Being one base from a much bigger clone, this may be a read error. The rearrangement uses TRBV12-3 or TRBV12-4 and TRBJ2-7; the D gene is possibly TRBD2 (6 bases). The CDR3 extends over 13 amino acids. V lost 5 bases and J lost 6, with 14 bases in between. The CDR3 coding sequence is TGTGCCAGCAGTGCCTCCGGGGGTGGCGAGCAGTACTTC. Translating it yields CASSASGGGEQYF.

To note about this clonotype: Being one base from a much bigger clone, this may be a read error. The rearrangement links TRBV11-2 to TRBJ1-3; 7 nucleotides agree with TRBD1. Germline V gives CDR1 SGHAT, CDR2 FQNNGV. CDR3 length: 17 amino acids. The trim removed 4 bases at V and 0 bases at J, leaving 9 bases unmatched. This CDR3 reads CASSSPGQQSSGNTIYF. The CDR3, as DNA: TGTGCCAGCAGCTCGCCGGGACAGCAAAGCTCTGGAAACACCATATATTTT.

This clonotype was counted many times. CDR3 amino acids: CASSFPTGGIVTQYF. CDR3 bases: TGTGCCAGCAGTTTTCCGACAGGGGGCATCGTGACCCAGTACTTC. The chain employs TRBV28 and TRBJ2-5; TRBD1 aligns across 10 bases. After removal of 3 bases from V and 7 bases from J, the junction contained 8 bases not matched to a gene. The CDR3 contains 15 residues. Germline CDR1 is MDHEN and CDR2 is SYDVKM.

This clonotype was recorded many times. This chain joins TRBV9 and TRBJ2-3, with 7 bases aligning to TRBD2. The CDR3 runs to 16 residues. Germline V gene data show CDR1 as SGDLS and CDR2 as YYNGEE. After removal of 2 bases from V and 0 bases from J, the junction contained 6 bases not matched to a gene. DNA of the CDR3: TGTGCCAGCAGCGTCGACGGGGGGACTAGCACAGATACGCAGTATTTT. It yields the protein CASSVDGGTSTDTQYF.

About this clonotype itself: An end of the junction does not agree with germline; a read error may underlie this. The chain combines TRBV11-2 with TRBJ1-2; TRBD1 is a possible D gene (5 bases). The CDR3 is 14 residues long. The germline V gene has CDR1 SGHAT and CDR2 FQNNGV. As DNA, the CDR3 is TGTGCCGGCAGCTTGGGGACTACGGGCTATGGCTACACCTTC. Its translation: CAGSLGTTGYGYTF.

Regarding this clonotype: One base away lies a much larger clone, so this may be a sequencing read error. V and J are TRBV28 and TRBJ2-1; a weak D match, TRBD2 (5 bases). Looked up from germline, CDR1 is MDHEN and CDR2 is SYDVKM. CDR3 length: 16 amino acids. This CDR3 is CASSLWRADSYSEQFF. The DNA for the CDR3 is TGTGCCAGCAGTTTATGGAGAGCGGACTCCTACAGTGAGCAGTTCTTC.

This clonotype occurred many times. This chain joins TRBV20-1 and TRBJ2-1; 13 bases agree with TRBD2. Trimming cost V 5 bases and J 8 bases; bases outside gene matches: 12. CDR3 size: 16 residues. The germline CDR1 and CDR2 sequences are DFQATT and SNEGSKA (reference sequence). Here the CDR3 reads CSASGTSGIRRDEQFF. CDR3 in DNA: TGCAGTGCTTCCGGGACTAGCGGGATTAGGAGGGATGAGCAGTTCTTC.